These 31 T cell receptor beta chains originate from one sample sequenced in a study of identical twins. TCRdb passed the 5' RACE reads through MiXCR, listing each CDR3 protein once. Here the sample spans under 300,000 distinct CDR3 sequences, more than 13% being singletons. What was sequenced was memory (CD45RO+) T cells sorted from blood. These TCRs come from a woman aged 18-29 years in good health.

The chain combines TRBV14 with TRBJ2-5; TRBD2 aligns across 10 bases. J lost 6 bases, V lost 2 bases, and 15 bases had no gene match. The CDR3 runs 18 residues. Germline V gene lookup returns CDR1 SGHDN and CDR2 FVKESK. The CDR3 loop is CASSQLRIAGGFEKTQYF. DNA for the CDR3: TGTGCCAGCAGCCAATTAAGGATAGCGGGAGGATTCGAGAAGACCCAGTACTTC.

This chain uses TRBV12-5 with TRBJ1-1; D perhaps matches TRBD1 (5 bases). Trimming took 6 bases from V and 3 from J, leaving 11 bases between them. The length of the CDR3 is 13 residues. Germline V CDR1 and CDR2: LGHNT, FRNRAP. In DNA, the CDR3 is TGTGCTAGTGGCCACGACAGCTACACTGAAGCTTTCTTT. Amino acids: CASGHDSYTEAFF.

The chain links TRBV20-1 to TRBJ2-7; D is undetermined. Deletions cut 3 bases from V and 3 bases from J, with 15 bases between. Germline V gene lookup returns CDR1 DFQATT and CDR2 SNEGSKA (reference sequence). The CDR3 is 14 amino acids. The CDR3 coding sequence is TGCAGTGCTAGTCGGCGGACCGGCAGCTACGAGCAGTACTTC. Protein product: CSASRRTGSYEQYF.

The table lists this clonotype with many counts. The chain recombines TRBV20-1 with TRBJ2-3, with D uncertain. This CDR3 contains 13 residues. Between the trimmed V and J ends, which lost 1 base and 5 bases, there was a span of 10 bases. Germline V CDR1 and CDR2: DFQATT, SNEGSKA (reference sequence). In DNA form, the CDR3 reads TGCAGTGCTAGAGGTCCTGCCTTAGATACGCAGTATTTT. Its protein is CSARGPALDTQYF.

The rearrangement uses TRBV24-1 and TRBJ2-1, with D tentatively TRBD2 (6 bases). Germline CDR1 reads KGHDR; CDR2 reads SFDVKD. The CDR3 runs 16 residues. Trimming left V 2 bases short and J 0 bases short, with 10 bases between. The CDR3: CATSDSRRGSYNEQFF. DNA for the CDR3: TGTGCCACCAGTGATTCTCGGCGGGGCTCCTACAATGAGCAGTTCTTC.

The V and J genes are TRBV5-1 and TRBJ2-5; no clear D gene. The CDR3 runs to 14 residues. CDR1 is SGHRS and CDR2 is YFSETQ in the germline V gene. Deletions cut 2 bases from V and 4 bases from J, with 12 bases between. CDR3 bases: TGCGCCAGCAGCTTCAGTGGGGTGGGAGAGACCCAGTACTTC. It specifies CASSFSGVGETQYF.

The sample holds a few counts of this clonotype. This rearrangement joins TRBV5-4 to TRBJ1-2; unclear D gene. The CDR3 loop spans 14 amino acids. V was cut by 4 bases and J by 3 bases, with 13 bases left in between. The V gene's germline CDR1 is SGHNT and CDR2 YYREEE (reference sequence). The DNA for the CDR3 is TGTGCCAGCAGCCGTTCGCGGGGAGACTATGGCTACACCTTC. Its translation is CASSRSRGDYGYTF.

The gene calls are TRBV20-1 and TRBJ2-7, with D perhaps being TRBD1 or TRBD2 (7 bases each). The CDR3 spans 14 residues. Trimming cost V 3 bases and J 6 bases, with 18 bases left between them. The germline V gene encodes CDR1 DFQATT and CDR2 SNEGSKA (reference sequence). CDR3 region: CSASQGEGRREQYF. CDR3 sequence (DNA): TGCAGTGCTAGTCAGGGGGAGGGAAGACGCGAGCAGTACTTC.

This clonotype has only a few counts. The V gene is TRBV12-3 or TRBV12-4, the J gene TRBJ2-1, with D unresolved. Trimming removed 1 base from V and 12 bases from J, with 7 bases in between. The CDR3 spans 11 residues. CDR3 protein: CASSLGKGQFF. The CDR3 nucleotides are TGTGCCAGCAGTTTAGGGAAGGGGCAGTTCTTC.

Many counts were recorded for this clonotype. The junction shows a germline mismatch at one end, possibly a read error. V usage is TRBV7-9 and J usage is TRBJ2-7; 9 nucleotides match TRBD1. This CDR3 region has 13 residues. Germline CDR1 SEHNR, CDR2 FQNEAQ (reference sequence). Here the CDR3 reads CASSDHGTGRVHF. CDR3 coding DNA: TGTGCCAGCAGCGATCACGGGACAGGGCGCGTGCACTTC.

The CDR3 DNA reads as TGCGCCAGCAGCCAAGGGTCCAGATCAGATACGCAGTATTTT. Translating gives CASSQGSRSDTQYF. The rearrangement links TRBV4-1 to TRBJ2-3; D unclear. Trimming took off 1 base at V and 4 bases at J, with 9 bases between the two ends. In germline, CDR1 is MGHRA, CDR2 YSYEKL. The CDR3 loop spans 14 amino acids.

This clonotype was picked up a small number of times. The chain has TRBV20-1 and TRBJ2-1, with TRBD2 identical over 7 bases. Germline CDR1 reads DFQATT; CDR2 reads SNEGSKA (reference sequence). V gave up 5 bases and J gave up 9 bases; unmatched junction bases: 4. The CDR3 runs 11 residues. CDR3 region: CSALGEGEQFF. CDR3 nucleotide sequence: TGCAGTGCTTTAGGGGAGGGTGAGCAGTTCTTC.

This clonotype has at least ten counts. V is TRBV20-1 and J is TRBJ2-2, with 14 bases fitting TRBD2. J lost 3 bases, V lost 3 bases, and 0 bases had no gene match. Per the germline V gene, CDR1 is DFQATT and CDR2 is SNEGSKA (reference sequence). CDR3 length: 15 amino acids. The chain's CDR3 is CSARTSGRDTGELFF. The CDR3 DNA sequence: TGCAGTGCTAGGACTAGCGGGAGGGACACCGGGGAGCTGTTTTTT.

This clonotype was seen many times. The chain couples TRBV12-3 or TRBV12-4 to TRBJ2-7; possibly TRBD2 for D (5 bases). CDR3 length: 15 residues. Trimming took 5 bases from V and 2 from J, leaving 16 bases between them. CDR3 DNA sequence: TGTGCCAGCAGTCCAATACTGAGGGCTGCCTACGAGCAGTACTTC. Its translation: CASSPILRAAYEQYF.

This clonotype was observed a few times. CDR3 protein: CASSFTGVFYEQYF. The CDR3 DNA is TGTGCCAGCAGCTTTACAGGGGTTTTCTACGAGCAGTACTTC. The V call is TRBV7-9, the J call TRBJ2-7; TRBD1 matches 7 bases. The V gene's germline CDR1 is SEHNR and CDR2 FQNEAQ (reference sequence). With 3 bases clipped from V and 3 bases from J, the junction kept 5 bases outside the gene matches. This CDR3 is 14 amino acids long.

CDR3 in amino acids: CASSLGHTNTGELFF. Here the CDR3 DNA reads TGCGCCAGCAGCTTGGGACATACGAACACCGGGGAGCTGTTTTTT. J is TRBJ2-2 and V is TRBV5-1; D unclear. Germline V CDR1 and CDR2: SGHRS, YFSETQ. Trimming cost V 0 bases and J 0 bases, with 6 bases left between them. The CDR3 sequence is 15 residues long.

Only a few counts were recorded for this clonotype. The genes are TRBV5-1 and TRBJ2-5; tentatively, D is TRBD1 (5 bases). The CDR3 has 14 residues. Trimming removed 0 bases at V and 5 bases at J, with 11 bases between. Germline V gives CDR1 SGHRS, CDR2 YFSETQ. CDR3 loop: CASSLGGRAETQYF. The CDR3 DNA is TGCGCCAGCAGCTTGGGCGGCAGGGCGGAGACCCAGTACTTC.

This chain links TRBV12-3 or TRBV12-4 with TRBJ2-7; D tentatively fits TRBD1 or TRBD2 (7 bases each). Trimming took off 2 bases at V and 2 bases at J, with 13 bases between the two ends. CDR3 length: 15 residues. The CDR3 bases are TGTGCCAGCAGTTTATGGGCAGGGGGGGCCTACGAGCAGTACTTC. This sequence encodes CASSLWAGGAYEQYF.

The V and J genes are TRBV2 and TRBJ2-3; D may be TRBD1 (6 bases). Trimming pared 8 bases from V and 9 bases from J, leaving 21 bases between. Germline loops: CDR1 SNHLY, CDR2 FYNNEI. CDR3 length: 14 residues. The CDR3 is CASLRTGSIWTQYF. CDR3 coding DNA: TGTGCCAGCCTCCGAACAGGGAGCATCTGGACGCAGTATTTT.

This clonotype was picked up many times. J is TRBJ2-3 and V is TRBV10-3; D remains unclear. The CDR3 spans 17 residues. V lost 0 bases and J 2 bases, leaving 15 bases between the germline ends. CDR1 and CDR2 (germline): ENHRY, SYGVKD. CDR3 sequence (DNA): TGTGCCATCAGTGAGTCGTATAGGCCGCCAACCACAGATACGCAGTATTTT. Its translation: CAISESYRPPTTDTQYF.

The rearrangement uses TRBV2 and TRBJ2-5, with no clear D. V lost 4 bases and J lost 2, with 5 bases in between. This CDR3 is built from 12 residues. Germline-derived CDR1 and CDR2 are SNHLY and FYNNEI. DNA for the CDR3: TGTGCCAGCAGTGCGGTTCAAGAGACCCAGTACTTC. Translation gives CASSAVQETQYF.

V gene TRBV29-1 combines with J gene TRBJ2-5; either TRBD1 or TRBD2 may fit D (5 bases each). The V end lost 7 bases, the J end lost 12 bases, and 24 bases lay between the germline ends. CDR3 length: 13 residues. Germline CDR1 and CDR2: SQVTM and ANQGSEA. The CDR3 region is CSAGRLRGNPEYF. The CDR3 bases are TGCAGCGCGGGACGGCTAAGAGGCAACCCGGAGTACTTC.

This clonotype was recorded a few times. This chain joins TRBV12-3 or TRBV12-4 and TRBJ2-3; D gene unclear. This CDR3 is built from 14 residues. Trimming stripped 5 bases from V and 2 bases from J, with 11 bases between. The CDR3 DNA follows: TGTGCCAGCAGTCCGGCCTCCTCCACAGATACGCAGTATTTT. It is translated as CASSPASSTDTQYF.

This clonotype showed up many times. The CDR3 region has the DNA TGCAGCGTCGGACCTAGCACAGATACGCAGTATTTT. The encoded protein is CSVGPSTDTQYF. The V gene is TRBV29-1, the J gene TRBJ2-3; no reliable D call. Trimming left V 6 bases short and J 0 bases short, with 7 bases between. The length of the CDR3 is 12 residues. Germline assignment: CDR1 SQVTM and CDR2 ANQGSEA.

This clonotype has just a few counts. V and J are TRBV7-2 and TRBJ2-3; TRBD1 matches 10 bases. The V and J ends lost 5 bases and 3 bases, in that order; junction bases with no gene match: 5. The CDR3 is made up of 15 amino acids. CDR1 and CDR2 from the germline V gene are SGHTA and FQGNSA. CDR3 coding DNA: TGTGCCAGCAGCCGCCGGGACAGGGGAACAGATACGCAGTATTTT. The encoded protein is CASSRRDRGTDTQYF.

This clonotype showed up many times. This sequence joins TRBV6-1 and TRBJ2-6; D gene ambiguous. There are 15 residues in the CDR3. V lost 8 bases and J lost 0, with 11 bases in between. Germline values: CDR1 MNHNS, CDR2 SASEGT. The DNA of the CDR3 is TGTGCCAGCTCCTTTCAGGACTCTGGGGCCAACGTCCTGACTTTC. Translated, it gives CASSFQDSGANVLTF.

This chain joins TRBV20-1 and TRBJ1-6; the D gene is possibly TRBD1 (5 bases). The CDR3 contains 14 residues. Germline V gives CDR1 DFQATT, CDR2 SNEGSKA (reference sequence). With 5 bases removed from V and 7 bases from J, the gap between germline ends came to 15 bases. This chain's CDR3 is CSASRLGPNSPLHF. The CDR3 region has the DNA TGCAGTGCTTCCAGACTGGGGCCAAATTCACCCCTCCACTTT.

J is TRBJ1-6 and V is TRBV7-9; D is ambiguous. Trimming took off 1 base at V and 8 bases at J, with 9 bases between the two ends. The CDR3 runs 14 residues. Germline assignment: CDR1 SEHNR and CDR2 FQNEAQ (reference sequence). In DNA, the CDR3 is TGTGCCAGCAGCTTAGAAAGGCAGCATTCACCCCTCCACTTT. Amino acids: CASSLERQHSPLHF.

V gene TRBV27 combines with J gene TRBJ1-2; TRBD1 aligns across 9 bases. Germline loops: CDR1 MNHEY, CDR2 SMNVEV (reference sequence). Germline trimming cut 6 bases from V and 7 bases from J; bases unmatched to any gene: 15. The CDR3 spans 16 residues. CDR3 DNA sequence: TGTGCCAGCAGCCGACGAGGGGGACAGGGTGCCTCTGGCTACACCTTC. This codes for CASSRRGGQGASGYTF.

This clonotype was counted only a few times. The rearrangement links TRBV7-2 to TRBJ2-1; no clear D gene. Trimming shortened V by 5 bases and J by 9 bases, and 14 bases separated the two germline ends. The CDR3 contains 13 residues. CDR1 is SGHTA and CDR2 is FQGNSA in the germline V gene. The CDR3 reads CASSRTRGAEQFF. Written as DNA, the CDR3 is TGTGCCAGCAGCCGGACGCGAGGCGCTGAGCAGTTCTTC.

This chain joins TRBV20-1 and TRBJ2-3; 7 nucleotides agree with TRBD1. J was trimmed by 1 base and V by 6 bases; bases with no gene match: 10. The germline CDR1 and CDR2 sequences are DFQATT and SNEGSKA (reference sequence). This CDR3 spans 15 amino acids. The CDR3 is CSALDPGQGTDTQYF. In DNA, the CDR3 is TGCAGTGCCCTAGACCCCGGACAGGGCACAGATACGCAGTATTTT.